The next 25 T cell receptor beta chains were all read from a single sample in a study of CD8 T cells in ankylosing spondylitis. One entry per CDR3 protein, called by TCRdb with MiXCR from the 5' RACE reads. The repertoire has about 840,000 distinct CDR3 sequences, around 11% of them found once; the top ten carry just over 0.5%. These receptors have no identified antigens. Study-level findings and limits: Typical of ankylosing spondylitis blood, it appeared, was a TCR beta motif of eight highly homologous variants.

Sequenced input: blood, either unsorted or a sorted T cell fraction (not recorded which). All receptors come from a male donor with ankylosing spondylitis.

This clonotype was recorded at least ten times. The CDR3 here is CASSLQGRSNQPQHF. The CDR3 DNA is TGTGCCAGCAGCCTACAGGGAAGGAGCAATCAGCCCCAGCATTTT. The chain is built from TRBV6-1 and TRBJ1-5; D possibly corresponds to TRBD1 (6 bases). This CDR3 is 15 amino acids long. Trimming removed 6 bases from V and 1 base from J, with 13 bases in between. The germline V gene encodes CDR1 MNHNS and CDR2 SASEGT.

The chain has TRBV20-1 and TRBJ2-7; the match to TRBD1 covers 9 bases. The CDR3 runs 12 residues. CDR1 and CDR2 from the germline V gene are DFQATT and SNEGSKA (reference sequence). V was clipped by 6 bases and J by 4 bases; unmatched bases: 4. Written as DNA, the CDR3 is TGCAGTGCCCGACAGGGGGTGTACGAGCAGTACTTC. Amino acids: CSARQGVYEQYF.

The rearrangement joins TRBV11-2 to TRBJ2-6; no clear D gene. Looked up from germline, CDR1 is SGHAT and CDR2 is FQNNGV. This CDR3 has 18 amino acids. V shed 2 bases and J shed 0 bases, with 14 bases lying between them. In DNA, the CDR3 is TGTGCCAGCAGCTTATCTAACGGATACTACTCTGGGGCCAACGTCCTGACTTTC. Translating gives CASSLSNGYYSGANVLTF.

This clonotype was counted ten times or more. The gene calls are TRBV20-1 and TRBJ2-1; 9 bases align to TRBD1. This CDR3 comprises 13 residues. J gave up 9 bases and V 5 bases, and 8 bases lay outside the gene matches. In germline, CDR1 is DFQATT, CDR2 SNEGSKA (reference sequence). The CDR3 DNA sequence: TGCAGTGCTGAGAGGACAGGGGTACCTGAGCAGTTCTTC. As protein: CSAERTGVPEQFF.

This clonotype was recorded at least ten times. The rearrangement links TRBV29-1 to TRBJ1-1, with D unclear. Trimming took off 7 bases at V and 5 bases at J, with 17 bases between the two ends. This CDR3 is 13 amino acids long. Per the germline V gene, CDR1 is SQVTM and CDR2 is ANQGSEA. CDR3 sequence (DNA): TGCAGCGCCAACCCGCTCCAGGAGACTGAAGCTTTCTTT. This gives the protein CSANPLQETEAFF.

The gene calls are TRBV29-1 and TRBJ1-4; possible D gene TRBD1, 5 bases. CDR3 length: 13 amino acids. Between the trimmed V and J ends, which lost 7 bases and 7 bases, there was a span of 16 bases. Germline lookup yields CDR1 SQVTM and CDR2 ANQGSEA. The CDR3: CSAAGTASEKLFF. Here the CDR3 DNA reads TGCAGCGCCGCGGGGACGGCCAGTGAAAAACTGTTTTTT.

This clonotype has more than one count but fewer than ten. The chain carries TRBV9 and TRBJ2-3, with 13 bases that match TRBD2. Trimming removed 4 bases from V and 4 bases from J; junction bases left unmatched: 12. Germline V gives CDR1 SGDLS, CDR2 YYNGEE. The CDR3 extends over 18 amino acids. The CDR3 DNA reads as TGTGCCAGCAGCCCACCGGGACTAGCGGGAAGATTTTCAGATACGCAGTATTTT. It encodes CASSPPGLAGRFSDTQYF.

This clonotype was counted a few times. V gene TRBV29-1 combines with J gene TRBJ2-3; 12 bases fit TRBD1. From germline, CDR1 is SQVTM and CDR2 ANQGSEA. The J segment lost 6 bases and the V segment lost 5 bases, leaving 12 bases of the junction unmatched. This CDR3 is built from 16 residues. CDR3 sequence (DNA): TGCAGCGTTCTTGGGCCGGGACAGGGGGCCGTTGATACGCAGTATTTT. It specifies CSVLGPGQGAVDTQYF.

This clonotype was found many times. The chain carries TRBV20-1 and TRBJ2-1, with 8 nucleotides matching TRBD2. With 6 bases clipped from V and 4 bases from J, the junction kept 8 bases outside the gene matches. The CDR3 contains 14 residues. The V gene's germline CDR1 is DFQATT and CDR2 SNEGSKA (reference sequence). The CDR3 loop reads CSAPPSGPYNEQFF. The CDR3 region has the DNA TGCAGTGCACCTCCTAGCGGGCCATACAATGAGCAGTTCTTC.

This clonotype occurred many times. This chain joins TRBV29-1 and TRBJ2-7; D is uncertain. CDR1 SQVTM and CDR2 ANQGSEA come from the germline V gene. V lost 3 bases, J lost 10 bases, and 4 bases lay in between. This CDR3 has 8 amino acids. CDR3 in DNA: TGCAGCGTTGAGCGCCAGTACTTC. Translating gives CSVERQYF.

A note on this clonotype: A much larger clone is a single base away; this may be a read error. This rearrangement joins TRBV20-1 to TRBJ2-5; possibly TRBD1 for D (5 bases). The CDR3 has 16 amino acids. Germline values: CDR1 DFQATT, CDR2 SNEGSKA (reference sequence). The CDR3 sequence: CCATNLLRVSQETQYF. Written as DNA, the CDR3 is TGCTGTGCTACGAATCTTCTCAGGGTCTCCCAAGAGACCCAGTACTTC.

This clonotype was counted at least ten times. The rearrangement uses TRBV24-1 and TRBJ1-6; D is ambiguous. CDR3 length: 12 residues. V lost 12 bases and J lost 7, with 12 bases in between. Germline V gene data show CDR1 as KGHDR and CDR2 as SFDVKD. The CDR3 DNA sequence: TGTGCCGCCGGGTCGGGCAATTCACCCCTCCACTTT. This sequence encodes CAAGSGNSPLHF.

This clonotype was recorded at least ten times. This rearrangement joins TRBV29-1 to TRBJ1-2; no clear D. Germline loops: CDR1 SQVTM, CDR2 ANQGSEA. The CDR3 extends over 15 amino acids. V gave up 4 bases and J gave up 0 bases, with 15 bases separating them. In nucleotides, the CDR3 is TGCAGCGTTGTGAGGAGGGCTCAGGCTAACTATGGCTACACCTTC. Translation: CSVVRRAQANYGYTF.

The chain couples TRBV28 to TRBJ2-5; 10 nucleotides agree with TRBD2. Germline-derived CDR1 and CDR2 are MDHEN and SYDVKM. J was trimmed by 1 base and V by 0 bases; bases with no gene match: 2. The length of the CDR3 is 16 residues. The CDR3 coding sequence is TGTGCCAGCAGTTTATGGCTAGCGGGGGCCCAAGAGACCCAGTACTTC. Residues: CASSLWLAGAQETQYF.

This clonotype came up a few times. The CDR3 sequence: CASSFTQTGGYTF. CDR3 coding DNA: TGTGCCAGCAGCTTCACCCAAACTGGTGGCTACACCTTC. This chain uses TRBV7-2 with TRBJ1-2; D is undetermined. Trimming removed 3 bases from V and 7 bases from J, with 12 bases in between. There are 13 residues in the CDR3. Germline CDR1 is SGHTA and CDR2 is FQGNSA.

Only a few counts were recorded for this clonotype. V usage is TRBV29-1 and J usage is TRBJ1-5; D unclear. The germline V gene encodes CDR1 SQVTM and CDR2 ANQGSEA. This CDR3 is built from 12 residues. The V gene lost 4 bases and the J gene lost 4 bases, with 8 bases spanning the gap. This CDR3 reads CSVGFRNQPQHF. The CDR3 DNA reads TGCAGCGTTGGATTCAGAAATCAGCCCCAGCATTTT.

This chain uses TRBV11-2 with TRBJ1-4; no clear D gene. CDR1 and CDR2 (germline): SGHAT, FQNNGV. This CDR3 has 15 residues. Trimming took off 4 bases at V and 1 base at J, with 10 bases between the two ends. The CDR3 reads CASSWRLGTNEKLFF. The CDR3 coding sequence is TGTGCCAGCAGCTGGAGGTTGGGAACTAATGAAAAACTGTTTTTT.

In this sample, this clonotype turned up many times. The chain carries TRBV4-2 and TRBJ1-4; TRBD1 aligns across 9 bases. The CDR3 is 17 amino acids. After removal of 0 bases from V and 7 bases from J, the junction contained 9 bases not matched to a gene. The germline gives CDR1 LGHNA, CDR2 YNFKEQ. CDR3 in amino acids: CASSQDGGTGLSEKLFF. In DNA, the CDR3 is TGTGCCAGCAGCCAAGATGGAGGGACAGGGCTTTCTGAAAAACTGTTTTTT.

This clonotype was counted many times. The CDR3 protein is CSAWTVPQSIGYGYTF. CDR3 bases: TGCAGTGCTTGGACAGTACCCCAATCAATCGGCTATGGCTACACCTTC. The V and J genes are TRBV20-1 and TRBJ1-2; tentatively, D is TRBD1 (6 bases). CDR3 size: 16 residues. V was shortened by 5 bases and J by 4 bases, with 23 bases between the two germline ends. The V gene's germline CDR1 is DFQATT and CDR2 SNEGSKA (reference sequence).

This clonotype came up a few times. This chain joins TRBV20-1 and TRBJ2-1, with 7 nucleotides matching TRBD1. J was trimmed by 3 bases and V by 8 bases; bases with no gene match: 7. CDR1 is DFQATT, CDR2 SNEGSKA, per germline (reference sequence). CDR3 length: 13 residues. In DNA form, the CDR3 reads TGCAGTCCATGGCAGGGGGTCTACAATGAGCAGTTCTTC. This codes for CSPWQGVYNEQFF.

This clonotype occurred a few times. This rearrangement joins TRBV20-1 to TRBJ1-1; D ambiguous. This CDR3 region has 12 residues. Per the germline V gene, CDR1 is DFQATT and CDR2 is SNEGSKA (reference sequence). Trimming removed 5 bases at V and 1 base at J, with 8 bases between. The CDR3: CSALGANTEAFF. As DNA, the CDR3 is TGCAGTGCTCTCGGTGCGAACACTGAAGCTTTCTTT.

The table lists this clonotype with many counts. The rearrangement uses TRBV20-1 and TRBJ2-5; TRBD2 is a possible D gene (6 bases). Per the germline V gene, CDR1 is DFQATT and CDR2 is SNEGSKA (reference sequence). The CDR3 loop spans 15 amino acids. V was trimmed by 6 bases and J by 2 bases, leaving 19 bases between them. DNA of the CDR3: TGCAGTGCCCACAGCCGCGGGACCCCACAAGAGACCCAGTACTTC. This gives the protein CSAHSRGTPQETQYF.

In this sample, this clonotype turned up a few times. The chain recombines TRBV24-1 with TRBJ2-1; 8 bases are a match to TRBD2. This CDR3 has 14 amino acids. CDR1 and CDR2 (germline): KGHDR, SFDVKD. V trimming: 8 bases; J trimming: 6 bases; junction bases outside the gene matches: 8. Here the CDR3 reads CATNPGRAGNEQFF. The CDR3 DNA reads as TGTGCCACCAATCCCGGGAGGGCCGGCAATGAGCAGTTCTTC.

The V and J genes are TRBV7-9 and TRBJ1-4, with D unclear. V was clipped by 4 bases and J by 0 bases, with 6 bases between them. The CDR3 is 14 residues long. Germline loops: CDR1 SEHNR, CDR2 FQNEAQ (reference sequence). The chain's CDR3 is CASSSFATNEKLFF. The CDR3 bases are TGTGCCAGCAGCTCCTTTGCAACTAATGAAAAACTGTTTTTT.

The CDR3 DNA reads as TGTGCCAGCAGCTGGACGGACACTGAAGCTTTCTTT. Amino acids: CASSWTDTEAFF. The chain links TRBV6-2 or TRBV6-3 to TRBJ1-1; no firm D call. Germline CDR1 reads MNHEY; CDR2 reads SVGEGT. Trimming shortened V by 6 bases and J by 3 bases, and 8 bases separated the two germline ends. The CDR3 sequence is 12 residues long.